These 5 T cell receptor beta chains were sequenced from one sample in a study of T-cell reconstitution after alpha-beta-depleted transplantation in children. Researchers prepared the TCRbeta library using unique molecular identifiers, the study reports. TCRdb re-derived calls from the PCR reads in MiXCR, one entry per CDR3 protein. The data show fewer than 700,000 distinct CDR3 sequences, 10% to 15% seen once. Sequences were derived from PBMCs, mostly from graft donor cells, sampled 360 days after TCRalphabeta/CD19-depleted stem cell transplant. The receptors originated from a male patient under 18 who had a stem cell transplant for acute myeloid leukemia, so the T cells may come from the graft donor.

This chain joins TRBV24-1 and TRBJ2-1; 9 nucleotides line up with TRBD2. This CDR3 is 15 amino acids long. With V trimmed by 4 bases and J by 5 bases, 5 bases remained unmatched. CDR1 KGHDR and CDR2 SFDVKD come from the germline V gene. CDR3 sequence: CATSDRLAVHNEQFF. As DNA, the CDR3 is TGTGCCACCAGTGACCGACTAGCGGTTCACAATGAGCAGTTCTTC.

The chain combines TRBV29-1 with TRBJ2-1; maybe TRBD2 (5 bases). V was trimmed by 4 bases and J by 4 bases, leaving 14 bases between them. CDR1 is SQVTM, CDR2 ANQGSEA, per germline. This CDR3 has 14 amino acids. This CDR3 reads CSVAKRRKYNEQFF. The CDR3, as DNA: TGCAGCGTTGCCAAGCGGAGAAAATACAATGAGCAGTTCTTC.

This clonotype was picked up many times. V is TRBV13 and J is TRBJ2-1; TRBD1 agrees at 9 bases. V dropped 5 bases and J dropped 3; count of bases not matched to a gene: 5. Germline-derived CDR1 and CDR2 are PRHDT and FYEKMQ (reference sequence). This CDR3 spans 15 amino acids. CDR3 residues: CASSRQGGVYNEQFF. The CDR3 DNA sequence: TGTGCCAGCAGCCGACAGGGGGGCGTCTACAATGAGCAGTTCTTC.

Ten or more counts support this clonotype. J is TRBJ2-2 and V is TRBV29-1; D is perhaps TRBD1 (5 bases). CDR1 is SQVTM and CDR2 is ANQGSEA in the germline V gene. The CDR3 sequence is 14 residues long. V lost 6 bases, J lost 6 bases, and 17 bases lay in between. The CDR3 here is CSVMRLGASGELFF. As DNA, the CDR3 is TGCAGCGTCATGAGGTTAGGGGCGTCCGGGGAGCTGTTTTTT.

This clonotype has ten or more counts. The chain is built from TRBV29-1 and TRBJ2-5; a possible D gene is TRBD1 (5 bases). This CDR3 is built from 13 residues. The ends were cut back, 2 bases at V and 2 bases at J, with 9 bases in the middle. The germline V gene encodes CDR1 SQVTM and CDR2 ANQGSEA. CDR3 protein: CSVEPQGQETQYF. CDR3 sequence (DNA): TGCAGCGTTGAACCGCAGGGACAAGAGACCCAGTACTTC.